The 30 T cell receptor beta chains listed next were all sequenced from one sample in a study of control samples from healthy donors and cancer patients. Sequenced by immunoSEQ multiplex PCR; TCRdb stores in-frame clones only, minus some. The table has about 44,000 clones, around 87% seen once. Sequenced material: PBMCs. Receptors originate from an older woman with lung cancer.

V is TRBV6-6 and J is TRBJ1-1, with 8 bases aligning to TRBD1. The CDR3 is 14 residues long. Germline CDR1 MNHNY, CDR2 SVGAGI (reference sequence). J lost 1 base, V lost 2 bases, and 0 bases had no gene match. The CDR3: CASSYGTGNTEAFF. DNA of the CDR3: TGTGCCAGCAGTTACGGGACAGGGAACACTGAAGCTTTCTTT.

In this sample, this clone turned up a few times. The chain links TRBV19 to TRBJ1-5; 10 nucleotides line up with TRBD1. The CDR3 is 14 amino acids. In germline, CDR1 is LNHDA, CDR2 SQIVND (reference sequence). V lost 8 bases, J lost 9 bases, and 10 bases stayed unmatched. The chain's CDR3 is CASRDRGLAWPQHF. The CDR3 nucleotides are TGTGCCAGTCGGGACAGGGGACTCGCGTGGCCCCAGCATTTT.

This clone was detected once. This chain links TRBV4-1 with TRBJ2-7; 7 nucleotides match TRBD2. Germline CDR1 MGHRA, CDR2 YSYEKL. The V and J ends lost 2 bases and 4 bases, in that order; junction bases with no gene match: 8. This CDR3 comprises 15 residues. The CDR3 bases are TGCGCCAGCAGCCAACCGAGGGAGGGCCGATACGAGCAGTACTTC. Amino acids: CASSQPREGRYEQYF.

The V call is TRBV10-3, the J call TRBJ2-7; D could derive from TRBD1 or TRBD2 (5 bases each). Germline CDR1 ENHRY, CDR2 SYGVKD. V was trimmed by 10 bases and J by 1 base, leaving 17 bases between them. The CDR3 loop spans 14 amino acids. CDR3 coding DNA: TGTGCCACCGTACAGGCCGGGGAATCCTACGAGCAGTACTTC. Residues: CATVQAGESYEQYF.

The chain uses TRBV13 and TRBJ1-1; possibly TRBD1 for D (6 bases). The CDR3 spans 15 residues. The germline V gene has CDR1 PRHDT and CDR2 FYEKMQ (reference sequence). Between the trimmed V and J ends, which lost 5 bases and 2 bases, there was a span of 15 bases. CDR3 nucleotides: TGTGCCAGCAGCCCGAGGGGGGGGCTAAACACTGAAGCTTTCTTT. It codes for CASSPRGGLNTEAFF.

This chain connects TRBV5-1 to TRBJ1-1, with TRBD1 matching 9 bases. Germline CDR1 SGHRS, CDR2 YFSETQ. The CDR3 covers 16 residues. The V and J ends lost 0 bases and 7 bases, in that order; junction bases with no gene match: 10. CDR3 sequence (DNA): TGCGCCAGCAGCTTGGAACCCCCTCCGGGACAGGGTGAAGCTTTCTTT. Residues: CASSLEPPPGQGEAFF.

The chain combines TRBV12-3 or TRBV12-4 with TRBJ2-7; 7 bases are shared with TRBD2. The CDR3 is made up of 12 amino acids. Trimming removed 4 bases from V and 7 bases from J; junction bases left unmatched: 4. The CDR3 loop reads CASSSLSGEQYF. CDR3 DNA sequence: TGTGCCAGCAGTTCCCTTAGCGGGGAGCAGTACTTC.

The chain links TRBV7-3 to TRBJ2-7; D tentatively reads TRBD1 or TRBD2 (6 bases each). CDR3 length equals 15 residues. The germline V gene has CDR1 SGHTA and CDR2 FQGTGA. Trimming took 0 bases from V and 1 from J, leaving 10 bases between them. The CDR3 reads CASSLTWGASYEQYF. DNA for the CDR3: TGTGCCAGCAGCTTAACATGGGGGGCTTCCTACGAGCAGTACTTC.

The chain carries TRBV28 and TRBJ2-5, with 8 bases lining up with TRBD1. The germline CDR1 and CDR2 sequences are MDHEN and SYDVKM. The CDR3 is made up of 15 amino acids. V trimming: 6 bases; J trimming: 5 bases; junction bases outside the gene matches: 11. CDR3 nucleotides: TGTGCCAGCAGCTCAACCGGGACAGGAAAGGAGACCCAGTACTTC. It codes for CASSSTGTGKETQYF.

The rearrangement joins TRBV24-1 to TRBJ2-1; TRBD1 matches 7 bases. The germline V gene has CDR1 KGHDR and CDR2 SFDVKD. The CDR3 is made up of 15 amino acids. The V segment lost 5 bases and the J segment 5 bases; nucleotides outside the gene matches: 8. CDR3 DNA: TGTGCCACCAGTGGCCAGGACAGGTCCGACAATGAGCAGTTCTTC. This sequence encodes CATSGQDRSDNEQFF.

The chain has TRBV30 and TRBJ1-3; D is uncertain. Germline values: CDR1 GTSNPN, CDR2 SVGIG (reference sequence). The CDR3 contains 12 residues. Trimming left V 1 base short and J 3 bases short, with 4 bases between. Here the CDR3 reads CAWSDIGNTIYF. Written as DNA, the CDR3 is TGTGCCTGGAGTGACATTGGAAACACCATATATTTT.

V usage is TRBV27 and J usage is TRBJ2-7; D may be TRBD1 or TRBD2 (5 bases each). The CDR3 has 13 residues. Germline loops: CDR1 MNHEY, CDR2 SMNVEV (reference sequence). V was cut by 1 base and J by 3 bases, with 7 bases left in between. The DNA for the CDR3 is TGTGCCAGCAGTTTATGGGGGAACTACGAGCAGTACTTC. It encodes CASSLWGNYEQYF.

The chain employs TRBV28 and TRBJ1-5; D remains unclear. Trimming took off 11 bases at V and 2 bases at J, with 10 bases between the two ends. CDR3 length: 12 amino acids. Germline assignment: CDR1 MDHEN and CDR2 SYDVKM. Here the CDR3 DNA reads TGTGCCTCCCATATTGGCAATCAGCCCCAGCATTTT. Translated: CASHIGNQPQHF.

This chain uses TRBV20-1 with TRBJ1-1; D not certain. From germline, CDR1 is DFQATT and CDR2 SNEGSKA (reference sequence). V shed 3 bases and J shed 0 bases, with 17 bases lying between them. This CDR3 is built from 16 residues. In DNA, the CDR3 is TGCAGTGCTAGTTTGCGGCCCAACTTAATGAACACTGAAGCTTTCTTT. Amino acid sequence: CSASLRPNLMNTEAFF.

This chain connects TRBV28 to TRBJ1-6, with D perhaps matching TRBD1 (5 bases). V dropped 5 bases and J dropped 10 bases, with 15 bases sitting between them. Looked up from germline, CDR1 is MDHEN and CDR2 is SYDVKM. There are 14 residues in the CDR3. CDR3 region: CASSPTGWESPLHF. For the CDR3, the DNA is TGTGCCAGCAGTCCTACAGGTTGGGAATCACCCCTCCACTTT. Combining the CDR3 with reference TRBV28 and TRBJ1-6 gives the whole variable domain DVKVTQSSRYLVKRTGEKVFLECVQDMDHENMFWYRQDPGLGLRLIYFSYDVKMKEKGDIPEGYSVSREKKERFSLILESASTNQTSMYLCASSPTGWESPLHFGNGTRLTVT.

V and J are TRBV7-2 and TRBJ1-6; no reliable D call. CDR1 and CDR2 (germline): SGHTA, FQGNSA. The CDR3 has 11 amino acids. The ends were cut back, 1 base at V and 13 bases at J, with 5 bases in the middle. CDR3 nucleotide sequence: TGTGCCAGCAGCTTAGAATTCCCCCTCCACTTT. It translates to CASSLEFPLHF.

This clone appeared once. The chain joins TRBV24-1 to TRBJ1-5, with D perhaps matching TRBD1 (5 bases). The V end lost 5 bases, the J end lost 4 bases, and 11 bases lay between the germline ends. This CDR3 has 14 amino acids. The germline gives CDR1 KGHDR, CDR2 SFDVKD. CDR3 protein: CATSAGTANQPQHF. The CDR3 DNA sequence: TGTGCCACCAGTGCCGGGACGGCGAATCAGCCCCAGCATTTT.

The rearrangement uses TRBV6-5 and TRBJ1-6; a possible D gene is TRBD1 (5 bases). The CDR3 contains 12 residues. The V gene's germline CDR1 is MNHEY and CDR2 SVGAGI. V was cut by 6 bases and J by 14 bases, with 14 bases left in between. The CDR3 bases are TGTGCCAGCAGGGCGGGGCCCGGGGCCCTCCACTTT. Translated, it gives CASRAGPGALHF.

The V call is TRBV5-1, the J call TRBJ1-5; unclear D gene. Trimming stripped 3 bases from V and 9 bases from J, with 13 bases between. Germline loops: CDR1 SGHRS, CDR2 YFSETQ. The CDR3 covers 13 residues. The chain's CDR3 is CASSSDGAGPQHF. CDR3 coding DNA: TGCGCCAGCAGCTCGGACGGAGCGGGGCCCCAGCATTTT.

This sequence joins TRBV12-3 or TRBV12-4 and TRBJ2-2; weak D call: TRBD2 (5 bases). The CDR3 covers 13 residues. V lost 6 bases and J 4 bases, leaving 9 bases between the germline ends. CDR3 coding DNA: TGTGCCAGCAGCATCCGGGGCACCGGGGAGCTGTTTTTT. Its translation is CASSIRGTGELFF.

J is TRBJ1-2 and V is TRBV3-1 (or the pseudogene TRBV3-2); D call uncertain. The CDR3 consists of 19 residues. The V gene's germline CDR1 is LGHDT and CDR2 YNNKEL (reference sequence). Trimming stripped 0 bases from V and 0 bases from J, with 20 bases between. The CDR3 loop is CASSQDSVGGARSNYGYTF. The CDR3 bases are TGTGCCAGCAGCCAAGATTCGGTAGGCGGCGCGCGGTCTAACTATGGCTACACCTTC.

The chain carries TRBV11-2 and TRBJ1-6; no definite D call. Trimming shortened V by 1 base and J by 7 bases, and 5 bases separated the two germline ends. Germline V gene lookup returns CDR1 SGHAT and CDR2 FQNNGV. The CDR3 runs 13 residues. CDR3 sequence: CASSLVSNSPLHF. The CDR3 DNA reads as TGTGCCAGCAGCTTAGTTTCAAATTCACCCCTCCACTTT.

This clone was found once. This chain uses TRBV12-5 with TRBJ1-4; no firm D call. The CDR3 extends over 16 amino acids. Germline loops: CDR1 LGHNT, CDR2 FRNRAP. V lost 7 bases and J 5 bases, leaving 20 bases between the germline ends. The CDR3 DNA is TGTGCTAGTGCCCCCATAGGGAGTTTATACAATGAAAAACTGTTTTTT. The encoded protein is CASAPIGSLYNEKLFF.

The V call is TRBV19, the J call TRBJ2-7; no reliable D call. The CDR3 covers 15 residues. The V gene lost 3 bases and the J gene lost 0 bases, with 12 bases spanning the gap. The germline V gene has CDR1 LNHDA and CDR2 SQIVND (reference sequence). CDR3 sequence (DNA): TGTGCCAGTAGTATCGCAGGATCTGGCTCCTACGAGCAGTACTTC. This translates into CASSIAGSGSYEQYF.

The V and J genes are TRBV14 and TRBJ1-4, with D possibly matching TRBD1 (5 bases). Per the germline V gene, CDR1 is SGHDN and CDR2 is FVKESK. This CDR3 is 16 amino acids long. V dropped 4 bases and J dropped 0 bases, with 12 bases sitting between them. CDR3 bases: TGTGCCAGCAGCCCGGTTGGGGCTGCAACTAATGAAAAACTGTTTTTT. This translates into CASSPVGAATNEKLFF.

V is TRBV6-2 or TRBV6-3 and J is TRBJ2-7; 11 positions match TRBD1. CDR1 is MNHEY, CDR2 SVGEGT, per germline. V lost 6 bases to trimming and J lost 3 bases; unmatched junction nucleotides: 10. This CDR3 comprises 16 residues. As DNA, the CDR3 is TGTGCCAGCAGCTCGACAACCGGGACAGGGGGCTACGAGCAGTACTTC. Translating it yields CASSSTTGTGGYEQYF.

The chain links TRBV11-2 to TRBJ2-1; 8 bases fit TRBD2. CDR1 and CDR2 from the germline V gene are SGHAT and FQNNGV. Germline trimming cut 6 bases from V and 4 bases from J; bases unmatched to any gene: 8. The CDR3 is 15 residues long. Here the CDR3 reads CASRAIAGLYNEQFF. The CDR3 DNA sequence: TGTGCCAGCAGAGCTATAGCGGGACTATACAATGAGCAGTTCTTC.

The chain has TRBV29-1 and TRBJ1-1, with D tentatively TRBD1 (6 bases). Looked up from germline, CDR1 is SQVTM and CDR2 is ANQGSEA. The length of the CDR3 is 15 residues. Trimming stripped 0 bases from V and 4 bases from J, with 15 bases between. The CDR3 loop reads CSVEDQQGKVTEAFF. CDR3 nucleotides: TGCAGCGTTGAAGACCAACAGGGTAAGGTCACTGAAGCTTTCTTT.

The chain recombines TRBV6-2 or TRBV6-3 with TRBJ2-4, with a possible D match to TRBD1 (6 bases). Per the germline V gene, CDR1 is MNHEY and CDR2 is SVGEGT. Trimming left V 5 bases short and J 0 bases short, with 11 bases between. This CDR3 has 15 residues. The CDR3 spells CASSQTGSAKNIQYF. CDR3 DNA sequence: TGTGCCAGCAGTCAGACAGGTTCAGCCAAAAACATTCAGTACTTC.

The gene calls are TRBV19 and TRBJ2-5; 14 bases match TRBD2. J gave up 0 bases and V 5 bases, and 5 bases lay outside the gene matches. The CDR3 consists of 17 residues. Per germline, CDR1 LNHDA and CDR2 SQIVND (reference sequence). The CDR3 sequence is CASSLGLAGGHQETQYF. In DNA form, the CDR3 reads TGTGCCAGTAGTCTCGGACTAGCGGGAGGACACCAAGAGACCCAGTACTTC.